The clone carrying this TCR beta chain has ten or more counts. What it binds is unknown. This entry is derived from a study of T cells in Graves' hyperthyroidism and ophthalmopathy. Study-level findings and limits: Ophthalmopathy was told apart from stable hyperthyroidism by a 13 V-J model. Among clonotypes expanded in thyroid above 0.001, most were also found in blood.

The junction had 8 bases not matched to a gene; V was cut back by 7 bases and J by 2 bases. The CDR3 extends over 15 amino acids. Germline V gene data show CDR1 as MDHEN and CDR2 as SYDVKM. Ophthalmopathy patients showed a Clinical Activity Score of at least 3, NOSPECS grade of at least 4 and duration under 3 months. It was uncontrolled infection, other autoimmune disease, pregnancy or lactation that excluded patients. From RNA transcripts, TCR beta CDR3 regions were amplified. A set of HTBI primers served as the primers for a first-round RT-PCR of the TCR CDR3. TCRdb re-analysed the multiplex PCR reads in MiXCR, keeping a single row per CDR3 protein. The sample comprises some 580,000 distinct CDR3 sequences, around 15% of which are singletons, and 2.5% to 4% rests with the top ten.

The TCR comes from a woman between 35 and 50 years old with Graves' ophthalmopathy. This rearrangement joins TRBV28 to TRBJ2-3; 8 bases match TRBD2. Sequenced material: blood. The CDR3 is CASNDERGTTDTQYF. The CDR3 DNA reads TGTGCCAGCAATGACGAGCGGGGGACCACAGATACGCAGTATTTT. The full variable domain, rest sourced from reference TRBV28 and TRBJ2-3, is DVKVTQSSRYLVKRTGEKVFLECVQDMDHENMFWYRQDPGLGLRLIYFSYDVKMKEKGDIPEGYSVSREKKERFSLILESASTNQTSMYLCASNDERGTTDTQYFGPGTRLTVL.